This is a list of T cell receptor beta chains from one sample in a study of beta chain features in type 1 diabetes. Profiling relied on immunoSEQ multiplex PCR, and the TCRdb table lists in-frame clones only, not all of them. The sample lists under 200,000 clones; 7.5% to 9.5% were seen once. Sequencing used central memory CD4+ T cells from blood. These receptors came from a woman aged 18-30 years with type 1 diabetes. CDR3s include the opening cysteine and the closing phenylalanine or tryptophan. D genes are given only for firm matches. Not all rows give a size; the values are once, few, many and, for expanded clones, a class.

j_call: TRBJ1-2
clone_size: few
v_call: TRBV18
d_call: TRBD1
cdr3_aa: CASSPLGQGSFIDYGYTF
cdr3_nt: TGTGCCAGCTCACCCCTCGGACAGGGGAGTTTTATCGACTATGGCTACACCTTC

j_call: TRBJ2-1
clone_size: few
v_call: TRBV28
d_call: .
cdr3_aa: CASSSAQVLYNEQFF
cdr3_nt: TGTGCCAGCAGTTCGGCACAGGTCCTCTACAATGAGCAGTTCTTC

j_call: TRBJ2-7
clone_size: few
v_call: TRBV5-1
d_call: .
cdr3_aa: CASSSEPGHEGEQYF
cdr3_nt: TGCGCCAGCAGCTCCGAACCGGGACATGAGGGCGAGCAGTACTTC

j_call: TRBJ2-1
clone_size: few
v_call: TRBV4-1
d_call: TRBD2
cdr3_aa: CASSQGSFGVAGGDNEQFF
cdr3_nt: TGCGCCAGCAGCCAAGGGAGTTTCGGAGTAGCGGGGGGGGACAATGAGCAGTTCTTC

j_call: TRBJ2-5
clone_size: few
v_call: TRBV6-6
d_call: .
cdr3_aa: CASRDLQGNQETQYF
cdr3_nt: TGTGCCAGCAGGGACCTCCAGGGCAACCAAGAGACCCAGTACTTC

j_call: TRBJ1-4
clone_size: few
v_call: TRBV4-1
d_call: TRBD1
cdr3_aa: CASSQDRGTDLNEKLFF
cdr3_nt: TGCGCCAGCAGCCAAGATCGTGGGACAGACCTCAATGAAAAACTGTTTTTT

j_call: TRBJ2-1
clone_size: .
v_call: TRBV10-3
d_call: TRBD2
cdr3_aa: CAITSASGRVGNEQFF
cdr3_nt: TGTGCCATCACGTCGGCTAGCGGGAGGGTAGGCAATGAGCAGTTCTTC

j_call: TRBJ1-1
clone_size: .
v_call: TRBV7-8
d_call: .
cdr3_aa: CASSLVLGGEAFF
cdr3_nt: TGTGCCAGCAGCTTAGTTCTCGGAGGCGAAGCTTTCTTT

j_call: TRBJ2-3
clone_size: .
v_call: TRBV9
d_call: .
cdr3_aa: CASSLDRGSPDTQYF
cdr3_nt: TGTGCCAGCAGCTTAGACCGGGGTAGCCCAGATACGCAGTATTTT

j_call: TRBJ2-2
clone_size: few
v_call: TRBV7-9
d_call: .
cdr3_aa: CASSSGTDTGELFF
cdr3_nt: TGTGCCAGCAGCTCAGGGACTGACACCGGGGAGCTGTTTTTT

j_call: TRBJ1-6
clone_size: few
v_call: TRBV6-5
d_call: .
cdr3_aa: CASNNRGNNSPLHF
cdr3_nt: TGTGCCAGCAACAACCGCGGAAATAATTCACCCCTCCACTTT

j_call: TRBJ1-5
clone_size: .
v_call: TRBV30
d_call: .
cdr3_aa: CAWSANSNQPQHF
cdr3_nt: TGTGCCTGGAGTGCAAACTCAAATCAGCCCCAGCATTTT

j_call: TRBJ2-2
clone_size: .
v_call: TRBV5-6
d_call: .
cdr3_aa: CASTRWAAGGELFF
cdr3_nt: TGTGCCAGCACCCGATGGGCGGCGGGCGGGGAGCTGTTTTTT

j_call: TRBJ2-2
clone_size: few
v_call: TRBV28
d_call: .
cdr3_aa: CASSDSGVWELFF
cdr3_nt: TGTGCCAGCAGTGATTCAGGGGTATGGGAGCTGTTTTTT

j_call: TRBJ1-1
clone_size: few
v_call: TRBV9
d_call: .
cdr3_aa: CASSPGGRTEAFF
cdr3_nt: TGTGCCAGCAGCCCCGGGGGTAGAACTGAAGCTTTCTTT

j_call: TRBJ1-1
clone_size: few
v_call: TRBV6-5
d_call: .
cdr3_aa: CASSSSNYGDTEAFF
cdr3_nt: TGTGCCAGCAGTTCGTCCAATTACGGGGACACTGAAGCTTTCTTT